This T cell receptor (beta chain) originates from a study of blood T cell repertoires in COVID-19. Overall study context: Some COVID-19 samples were acute and others convalescent; all came from the United States, Italy and Spain. In each case, the material was cDNA or gDNA derived from T cells, B-cell-depleted T cells, or PBMCs.

The CDR3 runs 12 residues. V lost 4 bases to trimming and J lost 4 bases, with 7 bases between them. Germline V lookup: CDR1 SEHNR, CDR2 FQNEAQ (reference sequence). Original handling: For nucleated cells, counts were estimated from reference gene primer amplification. Data came from immunoSEQ multiplex PCR; TCRdb stores just in-frame clones and leaves some out. V and J calls and clone size come straight from that table; D and trimming were deduced from the DNA. This sample yields approximately 250,000 clones, of which roughly nine tenths are seen a single time; 3.6% belongs to the top ten. The material sequenced was peripheral blood. The chain links TRBV7-9 to TRBJ1-2, with D unresolved. This receptor was taken from a young man with active or convalescent COVID-19. Here the CDR3 reads CASSSSSYGYTF. CDR3 nucleotide sequence: TGTGCCAGCAGCTCCTCGAGCTATGGCTACACCTTC.